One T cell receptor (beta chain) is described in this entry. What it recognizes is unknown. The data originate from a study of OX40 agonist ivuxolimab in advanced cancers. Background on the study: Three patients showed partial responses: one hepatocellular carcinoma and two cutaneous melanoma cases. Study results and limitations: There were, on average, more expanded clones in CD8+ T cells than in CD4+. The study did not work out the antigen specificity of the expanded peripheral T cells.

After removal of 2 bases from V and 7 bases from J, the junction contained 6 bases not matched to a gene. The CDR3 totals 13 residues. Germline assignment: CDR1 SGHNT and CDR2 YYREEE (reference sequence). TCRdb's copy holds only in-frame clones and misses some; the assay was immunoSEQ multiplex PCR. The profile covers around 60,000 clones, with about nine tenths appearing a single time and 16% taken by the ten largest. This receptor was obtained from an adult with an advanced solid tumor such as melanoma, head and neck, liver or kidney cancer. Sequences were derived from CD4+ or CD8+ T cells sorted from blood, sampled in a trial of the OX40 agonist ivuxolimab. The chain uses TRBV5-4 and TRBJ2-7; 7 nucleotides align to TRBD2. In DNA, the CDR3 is TGTGCCAGCAGCTTAGCGGGATGGGTTGAGCAGTACTTC. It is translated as CASSLAGWVEQYF.